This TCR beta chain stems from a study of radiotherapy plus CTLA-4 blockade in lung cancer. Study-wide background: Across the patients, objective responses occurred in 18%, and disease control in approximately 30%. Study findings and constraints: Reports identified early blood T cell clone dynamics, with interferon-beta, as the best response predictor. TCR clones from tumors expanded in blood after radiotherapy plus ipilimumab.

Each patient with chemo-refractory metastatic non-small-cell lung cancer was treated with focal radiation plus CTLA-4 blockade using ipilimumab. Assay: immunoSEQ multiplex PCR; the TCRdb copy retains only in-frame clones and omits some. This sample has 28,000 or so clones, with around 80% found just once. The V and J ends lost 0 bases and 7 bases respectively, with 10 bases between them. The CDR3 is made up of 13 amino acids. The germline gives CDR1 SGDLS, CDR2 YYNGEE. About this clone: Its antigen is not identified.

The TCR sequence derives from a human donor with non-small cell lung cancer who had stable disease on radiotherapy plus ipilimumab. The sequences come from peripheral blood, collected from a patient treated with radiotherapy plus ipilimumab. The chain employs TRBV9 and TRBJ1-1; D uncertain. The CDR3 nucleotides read TGTGCCAGCAGCGTAGCACCGGGATTTGAAGCTTTCTTT. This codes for CASSVAPGFEAFF.